What follows is one TCR beta chain and its context. The antigen is unknown. Germline V gene data show CDR1 as SGHTA and CDR2 as FQGNSA. Trimming left V 2 bases short and J 3 bases short, with 7 bases between. The CDR3 is made up of 13 amino acids. This entry is derived from a study of shared clonotypes between healthy human individuals. Turning to the study itself: Used for every donor were three CD4 naive, three CD4 memory, two CD8 naive and one CD8 memory plate. Study-level results: The low donor count limited represented genetic and exposure-history diversity. Sharing across several donors was seen in 4% to 6.5% of naive CD4 clonotypes.

Splitting of each subset's genomic DNA was done evenly across several immunoSEQ plates. TCRdb keeps only in-frame clones here, not all; method: immunoSEQ multiplex PCR. The sample carries 2 million to 3 million clones, 90% to 95% recorded once. The chain links TRBV7-2 to TRBJ2-5; D ambiguous. The receptor was isolated from a man between 18 and 35 years old in good health. Some clones in this sample may be carry-over from other donors' samples. The sequenced material came from naive CD4+ T cells from PBMCs. Subset noted: CD45RA+ positively selected. CDR3 nucleotides: TGTGCCAGCAGCTTACACCAGGAAGAGACCCAGTACTTC. This gives the protein CASSLHQEETQYF.